The 18 T cell receptor beta chains presented below share a single source sample, sequenced in a study of blood T cell repertoires in COVID-19. TCRdb's copy holds only in-frame clones and misses some; the assay was immunoSEQ multiplex PCR. The sample includes 80,000 to 95,000 clones, over 75% of them seen just once. Sequenced input: peripheral blood. The receptors here all came from an elderly man with active or convalescent COVID-19.

The gene calls are TRBV28 and TRBJ2-6; 7 nucleotides align to TRBD2. The CDR3 covers 16 residues. From germline, CDR1 is MDHEN and CDR2 SYDVKM. Germline trimming cut 4 bases from V and 2 bases from J; bases unmatched to any gene: 5. The CDR3 DNA is TGTGCCAGCAGTTCCGGGGGGTTAGCTGGGGCCAACGTCCTGACTTTC. This translates into CASSSGGLAGANVLTF.

The rearrangement links TRBV9 to TRBJ2-3; D is ambiguous. In germline, CDR1 is SGDLS, CDR2 YYNGEE. The CDR3 length is 14 residues. The V and J ends lost 5 bases and 2 bases respectively, with 12 bases between them. The CDR3 coding sequence is TGTGCCAGCAGTTTGAGGCATAACACAGATACGCAGTATTTT. This sequence encodes CASSLRHNTDTQYF.

The chain recombines TRBV24-1 with TRBJ1-2; unclear D gene. This CDR3 region has 20 residues. Germline CDR1 reads KGHDR; CDR2 reads SFDVKD. V lost 3 bases and J lost 0, with 25 bases in between. The CDR3 DNA reads TGTGCCACCAGTGATATGGGGAGGCTACGGATCGCATCAACTAACTATGGCTACACCTTC. The encoded protein is CATSDMGRLRIASTNYGYTF.

J is TRBJ1-5 and V is TRBV27; D is possibly TRBD1 (6 bases). V was shortened by 8 bases and J by 4 bases, with 12 bases between the two germline ends. CDR3 length: 13 amino acids. CDR1 is MNHEY and CDR2 is SMNVEV in the germline V gene (reference sequence). CDR3 in amino acids: CASSDRRNQPQHF. Written as DNA, the CDR3 is TGTGCCAGCTCCGACAGGAGAAATCAGCCCCAGCATTTT.

The chain combines TRBV19 with TRBJ1-3, with D maybe TRBD1 (6 bases). Trimming took off 5 bases at V and 2 bases at J, with 22 bases between the two ends. This CDR3 contains 18 residues. Germline V lookup: CDR1 LNHDA, CDR2 SQIVND (reference sequence). The CDR3 DNA sequence: TGTGCCAGTAGTGACCGGGACACCGCGTTCGTCCCTGGAAACACCATATATTTT. Protein sequence: CASSDRDTAFVPGNTIYF.

This chain connects TRBV6-4 to TRBJ2-1, with 8 positions matching TRBD2. CDR3 size: 14 residues. CDR1 MRHNA and CDR2 SNTAGT come from the germline V gene. V trimming: 5 bases; J trimming: 5 bases; junction bases outside the gene matches: 5. CDR3 residues: CASSTTSAHNEQFF. CDR3 DNA sequence: TGTGCCAGCAGTACGACTAGCGCCCACAATGAGCAGTTCTTC.

This clone was seen a handful of times. This chain uses TRBV30 with TRBJ2-7; D is unresolved. The germline CDR1 and CDR2 sequences are GTSNPN and SVGIG (reference sequence). The ends were cut back, 3 bases at V and 2 bases at J, with 11 bases in the middle. This CDR3 contains 13 residues. The CDR3 DNA follows: TGTGCCTGGAGGTATGGTAGTACCTACGAGCAGTACTTC. As protein: CAWRYGSTYEQYF.

CDR3 protein: CASSEVRGTGELFF. The CDR3 DNA reads as TGTGCCAGCAGTGAAGTCAGGGGGACCGGGGAGCTGTTTTTT. J is TRBJ2-2 and V is TRBV2; 7 nucleotides align to TRBD1. With V trimmed by 1 base and J by 5 bases, 1 base remained unmatched. The CDR3 extends over 14 amino acids. The germline CDR1 and CDR2 sequences are SNHLY and FYNNEI.

The CDR3 region is CASSQPWTGQGPGTEAFF. The CDR3 region has the DNA TGTGCCAGCAGCCAACCTTGGACCGGGCAGGGGCCGGGGACTGAAGCTTTCTTT. V and J are TRBV4-2 and TRBJ1-1; the D gene is possibly TRBD1 (6 bases). Germline loops: CDR1 LGHNA, CDR2 YNFKEQ. The CDR3 consists of 18 residues. V was cut by 2 bases and J by 5 bases, with 24 bases left in between.

This rearrangement joins TRBV6-5 to TRBJ2-1; D gene uncertain. There are 14 residues in the CDR3. Trimming left V 7 bases short and J 0 bases short, with 10 bases between. The germline V gene has CDR1 MNHEY and CDR2 SVGAGI. The CDR3 bases are TGTGCCAGCATCCCCCGGAGCTCCTACAATGAGCAGTTCTTC. Translated, it gives CASIPRSSYNEQFF.

The gene calls are TRBV11-2 and TRBJ1-1, with D possibly being TRBD1 (6 bases). This CDR3 has 15 amino acids. The germline V gene has CDR1 SGHAT and CDR2 FQNNGV. Trimming pared 5 bases from V and 0 bases from J, leaving 13 bases between. CDR3 region: CASSPQGPMNTEAFF. The CDR3 nucleotides read TGTGCCAGCAGCCCACAGGGACCAATGAACACTGAAGCTTTCTTT.

The chain combines TRBV2 with TRBJ2-7, with no clear D. The CDR3 has 11 residues. CDR1 and CDR2 from the germline V gene are SNHLY and FYNNEI. V lost 9 bases and J lost 0, with 6 bases in between. The CDR3: CASHSSYEQYF. The CDR3 DNA reads TGTGCCAGTCACAGCTCCTACGAGCAGTACTTC. The entire variable domain, with the rest obtained from reference TRBV2 and TRBJ2-7, is as follows: EPEVTQTPSHQVTQMGQEVILRCVPISNHLYFYWYRQILGQKVEFLVSFYNNEISEKSEIFDDQFSVERPDGSNFTLKIRSTKLEDSAMYFCASHSSYEQYFGPGTRLTVT.

The V call is TRBV3-1 (or the pseudogene TRBV3-2), the J call TRBJ1-3, with D possibly TRBD1 on 5 matching bases. V was shortened by 4 bases and J by 1 base, with 11 bases between the two germline ends. CDR1 LGHDT and CDR2 YNNKEL come from the germline V gene (reference sequence). The CDR3 has 15 amino acids. The CDR3 bases are TGTGCCAGCAGCCGAGCCCAGGGTTCTGGAAACACCATATATTTT. Protein: CASSRAQGSGNTIYF.

The rearrangement links TRBV28 to TRBJ1-5; 7 positions agree with TRBD1. The germline CDR1 and CDR2 sequences are MDHEN and SYDVKM. The CDR3 contains 15 residues. Trimming took 3 bases from V and 3 from J; bases not matched to a gene: 5. The CDR3 spells CASSFQGGSNQPQHF. The DNA of the CDR3 is TGTGCCAGCAGTTTTCAGGGGGGTTCCAATCAGCCCCAGCATTTT.

The count of this clone is one. In DNA form, the CDR3 reads TGTGCCAGCGCTGTGGTCGCGGATCGGGAAAAACTGTTTTTT. This sequence encodes CASAVVADREKLFF. The chain couples TRBV7-9 to TRBJ1-4; no reliable D call. Germline V gene data show CDR1 as SEHNR and CDR2 as FQNEAQ (reference sequence). The CDR3 has 14 amino acids. V gave up 8 bases and J gave up 8 bases, with 18 bases separating them.

This clone has only a few counts. The rearrangement links TRBV7-8 to TRBJ1-4; D perhaps matches TRBD1 (6 bases). Trimming cost V 5 bases and J 16 bases, with 20 bases left between them. CDR1 SGHVS and CDR2 FQNEAQ come from the germline V gene. This CDR3 is 13 amino acids long. CDR3 nucleotides: TGTGCCAGCAGCCCCCGTTGGGGGCAACTGCGGTTTTTT. It encodes CASSPRWGQLRFF.

J is TRBJ2-7 and V is TRBV6-5, with D unresolved. V dropped 5 bases and J dropped 5 bases, with 10 bases sitting between them. Germline V gene sequence: CDR1 MNHEY, CDR2 SVGAGI. The CDR3 runs 12 residues. In DNA, the CDR3 is TGTGCCAGCAGTCAAACCAGGCACGAGCAGTACTTC. Encoded protein: CASSQTRHEQYF.

V usage is TRBV5-1 and J usage is TRBJ2-5; D gene uncertain. This CDR3 comprises 15 residues. Germline CDR1 SGHRS, CDR2 YFSETQ. V dropped 1 base and J dropped 1 base, with 11 bases sitting between them. CDR3 sequence reads: CASSLSVAIQETQYF. As DNA, the CDR3 is TGCGCCAGCAGCTTGTCTGTCGCGATCCAAGAGACCCAGTACTTC.